A selection of T cell receptor beta chains follows, all from one sample in a study of cytomegalovirus exposure and HLA in healthy donors. Sequencing was performed with immunoSEQ multiplex PCR; in TCRdb, only in-frame clones are kept and a portion is missing. In total, the table holds about 140,000 clones. The sample taken for sequencing was PBMCs. These receptors were obtained from a woman younger than 30 in good health and CMV-seronegative. Both conserved end residues are part of each CDR3. The order of the fields is clone size, J gene, D gene, CDR3 length, V gene, CDR3 DNA, CDR3 protein. A D gene is named only where the DNA matches it firmly. The size field is filled for only some rows; it gives once, few, many or a size class.

>NA|TRBJ2-7|TRBD2|16|TRBV10-1
TGCGCCAGCAGTGAGTCGGTGTCGGGAGGGTCCTACGAGCAGTACTTC
CASSESVSGGSYEQYF
>NA|TRBJ2-3|TRBD2|15|TRBV9
TGTGCCAGCAGCGGACTAGCGGATAGCACAGATACGCAGTATTTT
CASSGLADSTDTQYF
>NA|TRBJ2-1|TRBD2|14|TRBV30
TGTGCCTGGAACCGCGGGGGTTGGTTCAGGGAGCAGTTCTTC
CAWNRGGWFREQFF
>NA|TRBJ1-2|NA|14|TRBV10-3
TGTGCCATCAGTTCGGGAGTGCAGAACTATGGCTACACCTTC
CAISSGVQNYGYTF
>NA|TRBJ1-4|TRBD1|15|TRBV4-3
TGCGCCAGCAGCCAGGGGGACAGGGACCTTGAAAAACTGTTTTTT
CASSQGDRDLEKLFF
>NA|TRBJ2-5|TRBD2|15|TRBV5-1
TGCGCCAGCTTGGGGGGGACTAGCGGGAAAGAGACCCAGTACTTC
CASLGGTSGKETQYF
>NA|TRBJ1-3|TRBD1|16|TRBV5-8
TGTGCCAGCAGCTTATCCGGGACAGAAATAGGAAACACCATATATTTT
CASSLSGTEIGNTIYF
>NA|TRBJ1-3|NA|13|TRBV30
TGTGCCTGGAGGCGTCTTTCCTACAACACCATATATTTT
CAWRRLSYNTIYF
>NA|TRBJ1-2|NA|13|TRBV2
TGTGGGGCGAGGGAGCGGCTTCTAGGGGGCTACACCTTC
CGARERLLGGYTF
>NA|TRBJ2-1|TRBD1|20|TRBV9
TGTGCCAGCAGATCATATTCTAGGGGGCAGCGGAGAAGCTCCTACAATGAGCAGTTCTTC
CASRSYSRGQRRSSYNEQFF
>medium-sized|TRBJ1-1|NA|13|TRBV7-6
TGTGCCAGCAGCTTGGAGACGAACACTGAAGCTTTCTTT
CASSLETNTEAFF
>NA|TRBJ2-6|NA|16|TRBV5-1
TGCGCCAGCAGCCCCCTTTACGGGGCTGGGGCCAACGTCCTGACTTTC
CASSPLYGAGANVLTF
>NA|TRBJ1-5|TRBD1|13|TRBV29-1
TGCAGCGTTGGGACAGGGGAAGATCAGCCCCAGCATTTT
CSVGTGEDQPQHF
>NA|TRBJ2-1|TRBD2|19|TRBV4-3
TGCGCCAGCAGCGGAGGGGCCCGACCGGGACTAGCGGGAGAGAGGGAGCAGTTCTTC
CASSGGARPGLAGEREQFF
>NA|TRBJ2-3|TRBD2|14|TRBV7-2
TGTGCCAGCAGCATCGGACTAGCGGGAGGGCGACAGTATTTT
CASSIGLAGGRQYF
>NA|TRBJ1-2|NA|14|TRBV2
TGTGCCAGCAGTTCCACCAGGGGTTCGGAAGGCTACACCTTC
CASSSTRGSEGYTF
>NA|TRBJ2-1|TRBD2|16|TRBV7-3
TGTGCCAGCAGCCCCAGCCGCGGGAGCTATTACAATGAGCAGTTCTTC
CASSPSRGSYYNEQFF
>NA|TRBJ2-3|NA|14|TRBV28
TGTGCCAGCAGTTTAGCGCGGGGCACAGATACGCAGTATTTT
CASSLARGTDTQYF
>NA|TRBJ1-2|TRBD1|16|TRBV6-5
TGTGCCAGCAGTTACTCGACGACAGGGAACTTCTATGGCTACACCTTC
CASSYSTTGNFYGYTF
>NA|TRBJ1-1|NA|14|TRBV10-3
TGTGCCATCAGGAGTCCTTCCCTCTCCGATGAAGCTTTCTTT
CAIRSPSLSDEAFF
>NA|TRBJ2-5|TRBD2|19|TRBV13
TGTGCCAGCAGCTTCCGGCGGTTTCTGGCGGGAGAGGTGAAAGAGACCCAGTACTTC
CASSFRRFLAGEVKETQYF
>NA|TRBJ1-1|TRBD1|14|TRBV11-2
TGTGCCAGCAGCTTAGAAAGGACAGGCCGGGAAGCTTTCTTT
CASSLERTGREAFF
>NA|TRBJ2-1|TRBD2|15|TRBV29-1
TGCAGCGCATCGTTAGCGGGAGCGCCTTACAATGAGCAGTTCTTC
CSASLAGAPYNEQFF
>NA|TRBJ2-1|TRBD1|15|TRBV6-4
TGTGCCAGCAGTCCCGGGACAGGGCAGGCGGGTGAGCAGTTCTTC
CASSPGTGQAGEQFF
>NA|TRBJ2-5|TRBD2|15|TRBV7-8
TGTGCCAGCAGCTTAGATGCGGGAGTGAGTGAGACCCAGTACTTC
CASSLDAGVSETQYF
>NA|TRBJ2-1|TRBD2|15|TRBV9
TGTGCCAGCAGCCCGGGAGCGGGATCCTACAATGAGCAGTTCTTC
CASSPGAGSYNEQFF